These 28 T cell receptor beta chains share one sample of origin, sequenced in a study of blood T cell repertoires in COVID-19. Using immunoSEQ multiplex PCR, the repertoire was profiled, and TCRdb retains in-frame clones only, with some absent. The sample includes roughly 53,000 clones, around 84% of them seen just once. The sequencing sample was made of peripheral blood. The receptors were gathered from a man aged 50 to 59 with acute or convalescent COVID-19.

The CDR3 is CASSAYGQGPETQYF. The DNA for the CDR3 is TGTGCCAGCAGCGCCTACGGACAGGGCCCAGAGACCCAGTACTTC. The genes are TRBV5-6 and TRBJ2-5; 8 bases are a match to TRBD1. Germline CDR1 reads SGHDT; CDR2 reads YYEEEE. CDR3 length equals 15 residues. V lost 4 bases, J lost 4 bases, and 9 bases stayed unmatched.

The chain joins TRBV30 to TRBJ2-1; 8 nucleotides agree with TRBD2. CDR1 is GTSNPN, CDR2 SVGIG, per germline (reference sequence). The V gene end was trimmed by 3 bases and the J gene end by 4 bases; junction bases not matched to a gene: 8. This CDR3 region has 15 residues. The CDR3 DNA is TGTGCCTGGAGACCACTAGCGGACAGATACAATGAGCAGTTCTTC. It translates to CAWRPLADRYNEQFF.

J is TRBJ2-3 and V is TRBV28; 7 positions agree with TRBD2. This CDR3 has 15 residues. V was clipped by 8 bases and J by 2 bases; unmatched bases: 10. CDR1 and CDR2 from the germline V gene are MDHEN and SYDVKM. The CDR3 loop reads CASYDGRYPTDTQYF. CDR3 DNA sequence: TGTGCCAGCTACGACGGGAGGTACCCCACAGATACGCAGTATTTT.

V usage is TRBV27 and J usage is TRBJ2-7; a possible D gene is TRBD1 (5 bases). The CDR3 runs to 12 residues. The germline gives CDR1 MNHEY, CDR2 SMNVEV (reference sequence). V shed 6 bases and J shed 0 bases, with 6 bases lying between them. This chain's CDR3 is CASRDNSYEQYF. The DNA of the CDR3 is TGTGCCAGCAGGGACAACTCCTACGAGCAGTACTTC.

The rearrangement links TRBV7-6 to TRBJ1-2; no clear D gene. This CDR3 contains 15 residues. Trimming took off 1 base at V and 1 base at J, with 10 bases between the two ends. Germline V CDR1 and CDR2: SGHVS, FNYEAQ. The CDR3 nucleotides read TGTGCCAGCAGCTTAGACCCCAGGCGTAACTATGGCTACACCTTC. Amino acid sequence: CASSLDPRRNYGYTF.

The chain has TRBV4-1 and TRBJ1-1; 7 nucleotides agree with TRBD1. V lost 2 bases and J lost 5; bases outside the gene matches: 2. The CDR3 spans 13 residues. Germline CDR1 reads MGHRA; CDR2 reads YSYEKL. In DNA form, the CDR3 reads TGCGCCAGCAGCCAAACAGGGGAAACTGAAGCTTTCTTT. It yields the protein CASSQTGETEAFF.

The rearrangement links TRBV5-5 to TRBJ2-7; D is possibly TRBD1 (6 bases). This CDR3 region has 14 residues. The V and J ends lost 4 bases and 3 bases respectively, with 14 bases between them. Per germline, CDR1 SGHKS and CDR2 YYEKEE (reference sequence). The CDR3 here is CASSQKQGFYEQYF. CDR3 nucleotide sequence: TGTGCCAGCAGCCAGAAACAGGGTTTCTACGAGCAGTACTTC. The full variable domain, its missing parts supplied by reference TRBV5-5 and TRBJ2-7, is DAGVTQSPTHLIKTRGQQVTLRCSPISGHKSVSWYQQVLGQGPQFIFQYYEKEERGRGNFPDRFSARQFPNYSSELNVNALLLGDSALYLCASSQKQGFYEQYFGPGTRLTVT.

The chain couples TRBV10-1 to TRBJ2-3, with D perhaps matching TRBD2 (5 bases). Germline-derived CDR1 and CDR2 are WNHNN and SYGVQD (reference sequence). V dropped 4 bases and J dropped 2 bases, with 10 bases sitting between them. This CDR3 contains 14 residues. The CDR3 spells CASSGRDFTDTQYF. CDR3 sequence (DNA): TGCGCCAGCAGTGGACGGGATTTCACAGATACGCAGTATTTT.

The chain carries TRBV29-1 and TRBJ1-3; D remains ambiguous. There are 14 residues in the CDR3. Trimming removed 2 bases from V and 3 bases from J, with 11 bases in between. Per germline, CDR1 SQVTM and CDR2 ANQGSEA. The CDR3 region has the DNA TGCAGCGTTGAATGGGGAGGGTATGGAAACACCATATATTTT. This codes for CSVEWGGYGNTIYF.

This chain connects TRBV5-1 to TRBJ2-7; D may be TRBD1 (6 bases). Trimming pared 5 bases from V and 5 bases from J, leaving 14 bases between. The CDR3 sequence is 13 residues long. Germline V gene lookup returns CDR1 SGHRS and CDR2 YFSETQ. The CDR3 sequence is CASSKGVDHEQYF. The DNA of the CDR3 is TGCGCCAGCAGTAAGGGGGTTGACCACGAGCAGTACTTC.

J is TRBJ2-7 and V is TRBV27; TRBD2 aligns across 10 bases. The germline CDR1 and CDR2 sequences are MNHEY and SMNVEV (reference sequence). The length of the CDR3 is 16 residues. V lost 3 bases to trimming and J lost 0 bases; unmatched junction nucleotides: 5. CDR3 region: CASSFPGTSDSYEQYF. In DNA, the CDR3 is TGTGCCAGCAGTTTCCCCGGGACTAGCGACTCCTACGAGCAGTACTTC.

The chain carries TRBV27 and TRBJ2-7; D uncertain. Germline CDR1 MNHEY, CDR2 SMNVEV (reference sequence). The CDR3 totals 13 residues. Trimming pared 2 bases from V and 3 bases from J, leaving 8 bases between. The CDR3 region is CASSLGPYYEQYF. For the CDR3, the DNA is TGTGCCAGCAGTTTAGGCCCGTACTACGAGCAGTACTTC.

The chain joins TRBV19 to TRBJ2-7, with 12 bases matching TRBD1. The V segment lost 8 bases and the J segment 7 bases; nucleotides outside the gene matches: 12. Germline CDR1 and CDR2: LNHDA and SQIVND (reference sequence). This CDR3 region has 15 residues. For the CDR3, the DNA is TGTGCCAGTTCCCGCGGGACAGGGGGCCATCGGGAGCAGTACTTC. Its translation is CASSRGTGGHREQYF.

This rearrangement joins TRBV7-8 to TRBJ2-2; possibly TRBD2 for D (5 bases). The CDR3 runs to 13 residues. The germline CDR1 and CDR2 sequences are SGHVS and FQNEAQ. V was trimmed by 3 bases and J by 6 bases, leaving 8 bases between them. CDR3 region: CASSFGVSGELFF. The CDR3 DNA follows: TGTGCCAGCAGCTTCGGGGTATCCGGGGAGCTGTTTTTT.

The chain is built from TRBV6-5 and TRBJ2-3; 7 nucleotides line up with TRBD2. CDR1 and CDR2 (germline): MNHEY, SVGAGI. The CDR3 is 14 amino acids. V lost 7 bases to trimming and J lost 4 bases; unmatched junction nucleotides: 8. CDR3 sequence reads: CASTSGLAADTQYF. In DNA form, the CDR3 reads TGTGCCAGCACCTCGGGGCTAGCGGCAGATACGCAGTATTTT.

The chain uses TRBV5-1 and TRBJ1-6; D may be TRBD1 (6 bases). This CDR3 contains 14 residues. Germline V gives CDR1 SGHRS, CDR2 YFSETQ. V was cut by 7 bases and J by 0 bases, with 8 bases left in between. The CDR3 region is CASQGSSYNSPLHF. The CDR3 DNA reads TGCGCCAGCCAGGGGAGCTCCTATAATTCACCCCTCCACTTT.

The genes are TRBV6-5 and TRBJ2-2; 9 nucleotides match TRBD1. This CDR3 region has 15 residues. Looked up from germline, CDR1 is MNHEY and CDR2 is SVGAGI. J gave up 7 bases and V 4 bases, and 7 bases lay outside the gene matches. This CDR3 reads CASSSQTGGIGELFF. The DNA for the CDR3 is TGTGCCAGCAGTTCCCAGACAGGGGGAATCGGGGAGCTGTTTTTT.

Only a few counts were recorded for this clone. V gene TRBV5-6 combines with J gene TRBJ1-2; 8 nucleotides agree with TRBD1. Germline V gene data show CDR1 as SGHDT and CDR2 as YYEEEE. The CDR3 is 14 amino acids. The trim removed 4 bases at V and 2 bases at J, leaving 4 bases unmatched. The CDR3 spells CASSPPGGNYGYTF. CDR3 bases: TGTGCCAGCAGCCCCCCAGGGGGCAACTATGGCTACACCTTC.

This clone was seen just once. The J gene is TRBJ2-7, the V gene TRBV5-1, with a weak D call TRBD1 (6 bases). The V end was cut by 0 bases, the J end by 5 bases, with 12 bases between. The CDR3 totals 14 residues. Germline CDR1 and CDR2: SGHRS and YFSETQ. CDR3 residues: CASSLGGLVDEQYF. The CDR3 region has the DNA TGCGCCAGCAGCTTGGGGGGGCTAGTGGACGAGCAGTACTTC.

V is TRBV5-1 and J is TRBJ2-3; 11 positions agree with TRBD1. Unmatched junction bases numbered 7, after V lost 3 bases and J lost 4 bases. Germline assignment: CDR1 SGHRS and CDR2 YFSETQ. This CDR3 is built from 16 residues. The CDR3 loop is CASSSGTGGRPDTQYF. The CDR3 DNA follows: TGCGCCAGCAGCTCCGGGACAGGGGGTCGTCCAGATACGCAGTATTTT.

The V gene is TRBV19, the J gene TRBJ2-7; 9 nucleotides line up with TRBD1. The CDR3 is made up of 14 amino acids. CDR1 is LNHDA and CDR2 is SQIVND in the germline V gene (reference sequence). V shed 9 bases, J shed 3 bases, and the junction held 9 bases outside the gene matches. In DNA, the CDR3 is TGTGCCAGCGCCCCCGGACAGGGGATCTACGAGCAGTACTTC. The encoded protein is CASAPGQGIYEQYF.

The chain joins TRBV3-1 (or the pseudogene TRBV3-2) to TRBJ1-2, with 7 bases aligning to TRBD1. CDR1 LGHDT and CDR2 YNNKEL come from the germline V gene (reference sequence). The CDR3 runs 16 residues. The trim removed 2 bases at V and 2 bases at J, leaving 8 bases unmatched. The CDR3 loop reads CASSQSHRGSNYGYTF. In nucleotides, the CDR3 is TGTGCCAGCAGCCAATCCCACAGGGGCTCGAACTATGGCTACACCTTC.

J is TRBJ1-6 and V is TRBV2, with D perhaps TRBD1 (5 bases). This CDR3 is built from 15 residues. Germline CDR1 reads SNHLY; CDR2 reads FYNNEI. V lost 4 bases and J lost 5, with 12 bases in between. This CDR3 reads CASSVRVSDNSPLHF. The CDR3 nucleotides read TGTGCCAGCAGTGTCAGGGTTTCGGATAATTCACCCCTCCACTTT.

The rearrangement uses TRBV19 and TRBJ1-2, with a weak D call TRBD1 (5 bases). The germline V gene has CDR1 LNHDA and CDR2 SQIVND (reference sequence). There are 12 residues in the CDR3. The V end was cut by 5 bases, the J end by 5 bases, with 9 bases between. CDR3 in amino acids: CASSQGKYGYTF. The DNA for the CDR3 is TGTGCCAGTAGTCAGGGAAAGTATGGCTACACCTTC.

The chain carries TRBV28 and TRBJ2-7; 8 nucleotides align to TRBD1. The germline V gene has CDR1 MDHEN and CDR2 SYDVKM. The CDR3 covers 16 residues. V lost 6 bases, J lost 0 bases, and 10 bases stayed unmatched. The chain's CDR3 is CASRTDREDFSYEQYF. As DNA, the CDR3 is TGTGCCAGCAGGACGGACAGGGAAGACTTCTCCTACGAGCAGTACTTC.

The sample holds a few counts of this clone. For the CDR3, the DNA is TGTGCCAGCAGCTCTCATCGAATTGGGACAGGGACTTATAATTCACCCCTCCACTTT. It is translated as CASSSHRIGTGTYNSPLHF. The chain uses TRBV14 and TRBJ1-6; TRBD1 matches 9 bases. Germline loops: CDR1 SGHDN, CDR2 FVKESK. The CDR3 covers 19 residues. V gave up 5 bases and J gave up 4 bases; unmatched junction bases: 15. Full variable domain (missing parts from reference TRBV14 and TRBJ1-6): EAGVTQFPSHSVIEKGQTVTLRCDPISGHDNLYWYRRVMGKEIKFLLHFVKESKQDESGMPNNRFLAERTGGTYSTLKVQPAELEDSGVYFCASSSHRIGTGTYNSPLHFGNGTRLTVT.

V is TRBV5-6 and J is TRBJ1-5, with a tentative D call TRBD1 (6 bases). The CDR3 extends over 18 amino acids. Germline CDR1 and CDR2: SGHDT and YYEEEE. The V gene lost 0 bases and the J gene lost 2 bases, with 18 bases spanning the gap. The CDR3 protein is CASSLAPGGPGGNQPQHF. As DNA, the CDR3 is TGTGCCAGCAGCTTGGCCCCGGGGGGCCCGGGGGGCAATCAGCCCCAGCATTTT.

The V gene is TRBV28, the J gene TRBJ2-1; TRBD2 matches 10 bases. This CDR3 is 15 amino acids long. Germline assignment: CDR1 MDHEN and CDR2 SYDVKM. The V gene end was trimmed by 7 bases and the J gene end by 8 bases; junction bases not matched to a gene: 11. The CDR3 loop reads CASTPSGRAWDEQFF. As DNA, the CDR3 is TGTGCCAGCACCCCAAGCGGGAGGGCCTGGGATGAGCAGTTCTTC.